A selection of T cell receptor beta chains follows, all from one sample in a study of T cells in Graves' hyperthyroidism and ophthalmopathy. From the multiplex PCR reads, TCRdb called clonotypes with MiXCR, one entry per CDR3 protein. The sample comprises more than 350,000 distinct CDR3 sequences, 13% to 15% of which are singletons, and 15% to 20% rests with the top ten. Sequencing was carried out using blood. These receptors all stem from a woman aged 30 to 39 with Graves' ophthalmopathy. Both conserved end residues are part of each CDR3. D genes are given only for firm matches. A clone size is listed for some rows: how often the clone was seen (once, few, many), or a class if it is expanded.

TRBJ1-2 | TRBV12-3/TRBV12-4 | many | - | CASSLGKRYGYTF | TGTGCCAGCAGTTTGGGAAAGCGCTATGGCTACACCTTC
TRBJ1-2 | TRBV5-1 | many | - | CASSDAVSYGYTF | TGCGCCAGCAGCGACGCGGTATCCTATGGCTACACCTTC
TRBJ2-5 | TRBV20-1 | many | TRBD2 | CSAIPGLAGGQETQYF | TGCAGTGCTATTCCCGGACTAGCGGGGGGACAAGAGACCCAGTACTTC
TRBJ2-7 | TRBV5-1 | - | - | CASSLRQATLSDEQYF | TGCGCCAGCAGCCTTAGACAGGCCACCCTTTCTGACGAGCAGTACTTC
TRBJ2-2 | TRBV20-1 | many | TRBD1 | CSAGRTGRNTGELFF | TGCAGTGCTGGGCGGACAGGGCGTAACACCGGGGAGCTGTTTTTT
TRBJ1-2 | TRBV3-1 | many | - | CASSQVESSAGYTF | TGTGCCAGCAGCCAAGTTGAAAGTAGTGCTGGCTACACCTTC
TRBJ2-5 | TRBV10-3 | few | - | CAISESAGQGGGETQYF | TGTGCCATCAGTGAGTCGGCCGGGCAGGGAGGAGGAGAGACCCAGTACTTC
TRBJ1-2 | TRBV30 | few | - | CAWSVIPPLGREDYGYTF | TGTGCCTGGAGTGTAATCCCCCCACTGGGCAGGGAGGACTATGGCTACACCTTC
TRBJ2-7 | TRBV27 | many | TRBD2 | CASSSENGTSGAYEQYF | TGTGCCAGCAGTTCTGAAAATGGGACTAGCGGGGCCTACGAGCAGTACTTC
TRBJ1-3 | TRBV7-2 | - | - | CASSRTGPNTIYF | TGTGCCAGCAGCCGGACGGGCCCAAACACCATATATTTT
TRBJ2-2 | TRBV7-9 | few | - | CASNPYIWGPYTGELFF | TGTGCCAGCAACCCTTATATATGGGGCCCGTACACCGGGGAGCTGTTTTTT
TRBJ1-2 | TRBV19 | - | - | CARGNPDPRGLAGYTF | TGTGCCAGGGGGAACCCGGACCCGCGGGGGTTAGCTGGCTACACCTTC
TRBJ2-1 | TRBV5-1 | - | TRBD2 | CASRSELAGEDEQFF | TGCGCCAGCAGGTCTGAGCTAGCGGGAGAAGATGAGCAGTTCTTC
TRBJ1-5 | TRBV7-7 | - | TRBD1 | CASSQDRDQPQHF | TGTGCTAGCAGCCAGGACAGGGATCAGCCCCAGCATTTT
TRBJ2-3 | TRBV13 | many | TRBD2 | CASSSQPGRGLAGGPTDTQYF | TGTGCCAGCAGCTCCCAGCCCGGCAGGGGGCTAGCGGGGGGGCCCACAGATACGCAGTATTTT
TRBJ2-5 | TRBV6-1 | - | TRBD1 | CASSGGTGAPREYF | TGTGCCAGCAGTGGCGGGACAGGGGCCCCAAGGGAGTACTTC
TRBJ2-3 | TRBV28 | many | - | CASSPGGFGPDTQYF | TGTGCCAGCAGCCCCGGAGGGTTCGGCCCAGATACGCAGTATTTT
TRBJ2-1 | TRBV5-1 | many | TRBD2 | CASSLRIAGGLSSYNEQFF | TGCGCCAGCAGCTTGAGAATCGCGGGGGGGCTTAGCTCCTACAATGAGCAGTTCTTC
TRBJ1-1 | TRBV5-1 | - | - | CASTGTRNTEAFF | TGCGCCAGCACCGGGACAAGGAACACTGAAGCTTTCTTT
TRBJ2-7 | TRBV6-1 | - | TRBD2 | CASMAGAYEQYF | TGTGCCAGCATGGCGGGAGCTTACGAGCAGTACTTC
TRBJ2-5 | TRBV9 | many | - | CASSETGFQETQYF | TGTGCCAGCAGCGAAACAGGGTTTCAAGAGACCCAGTACTTC
TRBJ2-7 | TRBV20-1 | many | TRBD1 | CSAPDRVGAYEQYF | TGCAGTGCCCCGGACAGGGTAGGGGCCTACGAGCAGTACTTC
TRBJ2-3 | TRBV20-1 | many | - | CSATDPNGADTQYF | TGCAGTGCCACAGACCCTAACGGAGCAGATACGCAGTATTTT
TRBJ1-5 | TRBV4-1 | few | - | CASSLGGPSSNQPQHF | TGCGCCAGCAGCCTGGGGGGCCCGAGTAGCAATCAGCCCCAGCATTTT
TRBJ2-2 | TRBV2 | many | - | CASETGAAGELFF | TGTGCCAGCGAAACCGGGGCGGCCGGGGAGCTGTTTTTT
TRBJ2-5 | TRBV3-1 | many | TRBD2 | CASTSLAGSTQTQYF | TGTGCCAGCACCAGTCTAGCGGGGTCCACCCAGACCCAGTACTTC
TRBJ1-5 | TRBV6-9 | - | TRBD1 | CASSYRVGGGDNQPQHF | TGTGCCAGCAGTTACCGGGTAGGAGGGGGCGACAATCAGCCCCAGCATTTT
TRBJ2-1 | TRBV3-1 | many | - | CASSQDFQGYNEQFF | TGTGCCAGCAGCCAAGACTTCCAGGGCTACAATGAGCAGTTCTTC
TRBJ2-5 | TRBV19 | few | TRBD1 | CASSLRTGAVGTQYF | TGTGCCAGTAGCCTCAGAACAGGGGCTGTAGGGACCCAGTACTTC
TRBJ2-1 | TRBV28 | many | TRBD2 | CASSIFGIGAGGNEQFF | TGTGCCAGCAGTATCTTCGGGATTGGGGCGGGGGGCAATGAGCAGTTCTTC
TRBJ2-6 | TRBV7-6 | few | TRBD1 | CASSLTPRETGPSGANVLTF | TGTGCCAGCAGCTTAACTCCAAGGGAGACAGGGCCCTCTGGGGCCAACGTCCTGACTTTC
TRBJ1-5 | TRBV6-1 | many | - | CASSEGQAHQPQHF | TGTGCCAGCAGTGAAGGACAGGCCCATCAGCCCCAGCATTTT
TRBJ1-1 | TRBV7-2 | many | TRBD1 | CASSSKTGDTEAFF | TGTGCCAGCAGCTCGAAAACAGGGGACACTGAAGCTTTCTTT
TRBJ1-2 | TRBV2 | many | - | CASSDTRNYGYTF | TGTGCCAGCAGTGATACACGGAACTATGGCTACACCTTC
TRBJ1-4 | TRBV5-1 | many | - | CASSPGGRPAEKLFF | TGCGCCAGCAGCCCGGGCGGCAGACCCGCTGAAAAACTGTTTTTT
TRBJ1-1 | TRBV18 | many | - | CASSLKPDNAEAFF | TGTGCCAGCTCACTGAAACCGGATAACGCTGAAGCTTTCTTT
TRBJ2-3 | TRBV7-3 | few | TRBD2 | CASSLSGGGGYTQYF | TGTGCCAGCAGCTTATCGGGAGGGGGGGGATATACGCAGTATTTT
TRBJ2-2 | TRBV29-1 | - | - | CSVPVGAANTGELFF | TGCAGCGTCCCAGTGGGTGCAGCAAACACCGGGGAGCTGTTTTTT
TRBJ1-2 | TRBV30 | many | - | CAWSVEGPGYTF | TGTGCCTGGAGTGTAGAAGGGCCCGGCTACACCTTC
TRBJ2-1 | TRBV3-1 | many | TRBD1 | CASSPAGTATYNEQFF | TGTGCCAGCAGCCCGGCCGGGACAGCGACATACAATGAGCAGTTCTTC
TRBJ2-7 | TRBV2 | many | TRBD1 | CASSPRTGDSSYEQYF | TGTGCCAGCAGTCCTCGGACAGGCGACAGCTCCTACGAGCAGTACTTC
TRBJ2-7 | TRBV27 | - | - | CASSLEGAEQYF | TGTGCCAGCAGTTTGGAAGGGGCCGAGCAGTACTTC
TRBJ1-1 | TRBV6-1 | many | - | CASSPGTAVEAFF | TGTGCCAGCAGTCCCGGGACGGCTGTTGAAGCTTTCTTT
TRBJ2-5 | TRBV12-5 | many | - | CASGLARQNKEETQYF | TGTGCTAGTGGTTTGGCCAGACAGAACAAAGAAGAGACCCAGTACTTC
TRBJ1-1 | TRBV2 | many | TRBD1 | CASSITTGGTEAFF | TGTGCCAGCAGTATCACGACAGGGGGGACTGAAGCTTTCTTT
TRBJ1-3 | TRBV7-9 | - | - | CASNPRGGNTIYF | TGTGCCAGCAACCCCCGGGGAGGAAACACCATATATTTT
TRBJ1-1 | TRBV28 | many | - | CASSSTGLNTEAFF | TGTGCCAGCAGTTCGACGGGGTTGAACACTGAAGCTTTCTTT
TRBJ2-7 | TRBV9 | - | - | CASSRDPKYEQYF | TGTGCCAGCAGCCGGGACCCCAAGTACGAGCAGTACTTC
TRBJ2-7 | TRBV30 | many | - | CAWSVRPNYEQYF | TGTGCCTGGAGTGTACGACCAAACTACGAGCAGTACTTC
TRBJ2-7 | TRBV7-3 | many | - | CASSLSPDYEQYF | TGTGCCAGCAGCTTATCCCCTGACTACGAGCAGTACTTC
TRBJ2-5 | TRBV10-2 | many | TRBD2 | CASSESGRGWETQYF | TGCGCCAGCAGTGAGAGTGGGCGGGGGTGGGAGACCCAGTACTTC
TRBJ2-7 | TRBV6-1 | many | TRBD2 | CASSLSGAAYEQYF | TGTGCCAGCAGTCTCAGCGGGGCGGCCTACGAGCAGTACTTC